These 16 T cell receptor beta chains were sequenced from one sample in a study of Graves' ophthalmopathy and Graves' hyperthyroidism. Scientists amplified the TCR beta CDR3 regions from RNA transcripts. The workflow started with a first-round RT-PCR run with HTBI primers and then moved on to a second-round multiplex PCR. TCRdb reprocessed the multiplex PCR reads with MiXCR, giving one entry per CDR3 protein. The data show around 1.1 million distinct CDR3 sequences, about 36% seen once. Material for sequencing was peripheral blood or thyroid tissue (not recorded which). These receptors came from an adult man with Graves' hyperthyroidism.

The J gene is TRBJ2-7, the V gene TRBV10-3, with TRBD1 matching over 9 bases. Germline assignment: CDR1 ENHRY and CDR2 SYGVKD. J was trimmed by 2 bases and V by 6 bases; bases with no gene match: 11. The CDR3 runs to 16 residues. CDR3 nucleotide sequence: TGTGCCATCAGCCAAAAGTACGGGACAGGGACCTACGAGCAGTACTTC. Encoded protein: CAISQKYGTGTYEQYF.

This clonotype came up many times. The chain links TRBV6-5 to TRBJ1-1; TRBD1 might be the D (6 bases). The germline V gene has CDR1 MNHEY and CDR2 SVGAGI. The ends were cut back, 5 bases at V and 8 bases at J, with 12 bases in the middle. This CDR3 has 12 amino acids. CDR3 coding DNA: TGTGCCAGCAGTGCAACGACAGGAGAAGCTTTCTTT. Translating gives CASSATTGEAFF.

This clonotype was seen more than once but under ten times. V and J are TRBV7-9 and TRBJ2-7, with 7 positions matching TRBD1. Per the germline V gene, CDR1 is SEHNR and CDR2 is FQNEAQ (reference sequence). This CDR3 is 15 amino acids long. V dropped 4 bases and J dropped 7; count of bases not matched to a gene: 13. CDR3 DNA: TGTGCCAGCAGCTCCACGACAGGGTCGGACGGGGAGCAGTACTTC. It translates to CASSSTTGSDGEQYF.

Details on this clonotype: Germline and junction disagree at one end, which may indicate a read error. The chain recombines TRBV15 with TRBJ1-3; no definite D call. The germline gives CDR1 LNHNV, CDR2 YYDKDF (reference sequence). The CDR3 extends over 16 amino acids. This chain's CDR3 is CAASSLGRRSGNTIYF. In DNA form, the CDR3 reads TGTGCCGCCAGCAGCTTGGGAAGACGCTCTGGAAACACCATATATTTT.

This chain joins TRBV19 and TRBJ2-7; D not resolved. The CDR3 covers 13 residues. Germline V lookup: CDR1 LNHDA, CDR2 SQIVND (reference sequence). Trimming pared 5 bases from V and 3 bases from J, leaving 11 bases between. Here the CDR3 DNA reads TGTGCCAGTAGTTCAACTACGATCTACGAGCAGTACTTC. Translating gives CASSSTTIYEQYF.

This chain joins TRBV5-1 and TRBJ2-5; D is possibly TRBD1 (5 bases). Trimming left V 5 bases short and J 5 bases short, with 19 bases between. Germline V CDR1 and CDR2: SGHRS, YFSETQ. The CDR3 runs 15 residues. The CDR3 region has the DNA TGCGCCAGCAGTCTTGGTCTCAGGGTGAGCGAGACCCAGTACTTC. As protein: CASSLGLRVSETQYF. The full variable domain, in which reference TRBV5-1 and TRBJ2-5 provide the parts outside the CDR3, is KAGVTQTPRYLIKTRGQQVTLSCSPISGHRSVSWYQQTPGQGLQFLFEYFSETQRNKGNFPGRFSGRQFSNSRSEMNVSTLELGDSALYLCASSLGLRVSETQYFGPGTRLLVL.

This clonotype was counted a few times. This sequence joins TRBV20-1 and TRBJ1-2, with a weak D call TRBD1 (5 bases). V was cut by 5 bases and J by 4 bases, with 23 bases left in between. CDR1 DFQATT and CDR2 SNEGSKA come from the germline V gene (reference sequence). The length of the CDR3 is 16 residues. CDR3 in amino acids: CSALRDSGRWIYGYTF. Written as DNA, the CDR3 is TGCAGTGCTCTCAGGGATTCAGGAAGATGGATCTATGGCTACACCTTC.

The rearrangement uses TRBV25-1 and TRBJ1-2; TRBD1 is a possible D gene (5 bases). Trimming shortened V by 0 bases and J by 8 bases, and 28 bases separated the two germline ends. The CDR3 runs 19 residues. Germline lookup yields CDR1 MGHDK and CDR2 SYGVNS. This chain's CDR3 is CASSEYGRETVPSQGGYTF. Here the CDR3 DNA reads TGTGCCAGCAGTGAATATGGCAGGGAGACTGTCCCGTCCCAAGGAGGCTACACCTTC.

The chain couples TRBV10-3 to TRBJ2-6; 12 nucleotides line up with TRBD1. Germline V CDR1 and CDR2: ENHRY, SYGVKD. This CDR3 is 17 amino acids long. V trimming: 5 bases; J trimming: 4 bases; junction bases outside the gene matches: 6. The CDR3 nucleotides are TGTGCCATCAGTCCGGGACAGGGGGCGCCCGGGGCCAACGTCCTGACTTTC. Its translation is CAISPGQGAPGANVLTF.

The V call is TRBV6-1, the J call TRBJ2-5, with 7 bases fitting TRBD1. The CDR3 is made up of 13 amino acids. The J segment lost 5 bases and the V segment lost 9 bases, leaving 9 bases of the junction unmatched. The V gene's germline CDR1 is MNHNS and CDR2 SASEGT. CDR3 bases: TGTGCCAGTATAGGAGACAGGGTCGAGACCCAGTACTTC. Translating it yields CASIGDRVETQYF.

Points on this clonotype: A much more abundant neighbour one base away suggests this may be a read error. The chain employs TRBV7-9 and TRBJ1-1; D is unresolved. Trimming shortened V by 2 bases and J by 4 bases, and 14 bases separated the two germline ends. CDR3 length: 15 residues. From germline, CDR1 is SEHNR and CDR2 FQNEAQ (reference sequence). DNA for the CDR3: TGTGCCAGCAGCTTACCGGGGTTTCCGACCACTGAAGCTTTCTTT. As protein: CASSLPGFPTTEAFF.

Regarding this clonotype: Since a much larger clone is just one base distant, this may be a read error. The chain joins TRBV7-9 to TRBJ2-5, with TRBD2 matching 9 bases. V lost 5 bases and J lost 4; bases outside the gene matches: 8. Germline lookup yields CDR1 SEHNR and CDR2 FQNEAQ (reference sequence). The CDR3 is 15 amino acids. The CDR3, as DNA: TGTGCCAGCAGCATTGGGACTAGCAGGGTAGAGACCCAGTACTTC. Encoded protein: CASSIGTSRVETQYF.

The V call is TRBV18, the J call TRBJ2-5, with 8 bases matching TRBD1. With 2 bases clipped from V and 2 bases from J, the junction kept 4 bases outside the gene matches. The CDR3 length is 15 residues. Germline values: CDR1 KGHSH, CDR2 LQKENI. CDR3 nucleotides: TGTGCCAGCTCACCAGCAGGGGGCTTTCAAGAGACCCAGTACTTC. This translates into CASSPAGGFQETQYF.

This chain uses TRBV25-1 with TRBJ1-2, with 9 bases lining up with TRBD1. The length of the CDR3 is 15 residues. The V segment lost 6 bases and the J segment 5 bases; nucleotides outside the gene matches: 10. Germline V gene data show CDR1 as MGHDK and CDR2 as SYGVNS. The CDR3 is CASRGTGGRGYGYTF. The DNA for the CDR3 is TGTGCCAGCAGGGGAACAGGGGGCCGAGGATATGGCTACACCTTC.

This chain uses TRBV5-5 with TRBJ1-4; D remains unclear. The CDR3 runs to 18 residues. Germline CDR1 and CDR2: SGHKS and YYEKEE (reference sequence). Trimming shortened V by 0 bases and J by 3 bases, and 18 bases separated the two germline ends. Here the CDR3 reads CASSLGTRWSKANEKLFF. DNA for the CDR3: TGTGCCAGCAGCTTGGGAACCCGGTGGAGTAAAGCTAATGAAAAACTGTTTTTT. Full variable domain (outside the CDR3, taken from reference TRBV5-5 and TRBJ1-4): DAGVTQSPTHLIKTRGQQVTLRCSPISGHKSVSWYQQVLGQGPQFIFQYYEKEERGRGNFPDRFSARQFPNYSSELNVNALLLGDSALYLCASSLGTRWSKANEKLFFGSGTQLSVL.

This clonotype has just a few counts. CDR3 DNA sequence: TGTGCCAGCAGTGAAGCGAGTAGGGCCAATGGCTACACCTTC. The encoded protein is CASSEASRANGYTF. The rearrangement joins TRBV9 to TRBJ1-2; D gene uncertain. Per the germline V gene, CDR1 is SGDLS and CDR2 is YYNGEE. This CDR3 is 14 amino acids long. V was trimmed by 5 bases and J by 6 bases, leaving 17 bases between them.